This TCR beta chain was documented in a study of T cell responses to AZD1222 COVID-19 vaccine. The repertoire was sequenced with immunoSEQ multiplex PCR; TCRdb's copy has only in-frame clones and lacks some. Of approximately 120,000 clones listed, 90% are singletons. Points from the study as a whole: Sampling captured repertoires only after the peak T cell response.

Germline V gene sequence: CDR1 MDHEN, CDR2 SYDVKM. CDR3 length equals 14 residues. Trimming shortened V by 2 bases and J by 2 bases, and 9 bases separated the two germline ends. This clone came up once. The antigen is undetermined. This chain connects TRBV28 to TRBJ1-2, with D maybe TRBD1 (6 bases). The sequence came from an adult in good health. The sample in question was peripheral blood, obtained on day 0 of AZD1222 vaccination. For the CDR3, the DNA is TGTGCCAGCAGTTTACTTCAGGGGAACTATGGCTACACCTTC. This codes for CASSLLQGNYGYTF.